The 9 T cell receptor beta chains reported below all come from one sample, sequenced in a study of T-cell memory formation after mild COVID-19. TCRdb called the 5' RACE reads again in MiXCR, with one record for every CDR3 protein. The table includes 300,000 to 350,000 distinct CDR3 sequences, 19% detected once. Sequenced: PBMCs or a T cell subset sorted from them (not recorded which). These receptors all stem from a young man who had mild COVID-19 (a few samples of this study predate the infection). Cell type and time point are not known.

This chain joins TRBV2 and TRBJ2-7; no firm D call. Trimming removed 3 bases at V and 4 bases at J, with 13 bases between. This CDR3 spans 14 amino acids. Germline loops: CDR1 SNHLY, CDR2 FYNNEI. CDR3 region: CASSDWLSPYEQYF. The CDR3 DNA reads as TGTGCCAGCAGTGACTGGCTCTCACCTTACGAGCAGTACTTC.

The chain combines TRBV7-9 with TRBJ2-3, with D hard to call. V was clipped by 5 bases and J by 4 bases, with 10 bases between them. Germline V CDR1 and CDR2: SEHNR, FQNEAQ (reference sequence). The CDR3 has 13 residues. CDR3 sequence reads: CASSQKSADTQYF. CDR3 nucleotides: TGTGCCAGCAGCCAAAAGTCAGCAGATACGCAGTATTTT.

This clonotype was seen a handful of times. The gene calls are TRBV20-1 and TRBJ2-2; D call uncertain. The length of the CDR3 is 11 residues. V lost 3 bases and J lost 6, with 5 bases in between. Germline CDR1 reads DFQATT; CDR2 reads SNEGSKA (reference sequence). The CDR3 DNA reads TGCAGTGCTAGCTATTCCGGGGAGCTGTTTTTT. Translated, it gives CSASYSGELFF.

This clonotype was recorded many times. This sequence joins TRBV7-2 and TRBJ2-7; no firm D call. The CDR3 extends over 12 amino acids. Germline-derived CDR1 and CDR2 are SGHTA and FQGNSA. V shed 5 bases and J shed 3 bases, with 8 bases lying between them. The CDR3 loop reads CASSISGYEQYF. CDR3 bases: TGTGCCAGCAGCATCTCGGGCTACGAGCAGTACTTC.

The rearrangement links TRBV28 to TRBJ2-1; D is unclear. The CDR3 runs 15 residues. The germline gives CDR1 MDHEN, CDR2 SYDVKM. Trimming cost V 3 bases and J 1 base, with 10 bases left between them. The CDR3, as DNA: TGTGCCAGCAGTTTTCAGCGTAGGTCCTACAATGAGCAGTTCTTC. Residues: CASSFQRRSYNEQFF.

V usage is TRBV5-1 and J usage is TRBJ1-3; unclear D gene. This CDR3 has 13 amino acids. The germline V gene has CDR1 SGHRS and CDR2 YFSETQ. Between the trimmed V and J ends, which lost 3 bases and 2 bases, there was a span of 6 bases. CDR3 nucleotide sequence: TGCGCCAGCAGCTCCAAAACTGGAAACACCATATATTTT. Translated: CASSSKTGNTIYF. The full variable domain, rest sourced from reference TRBV5-1 and TRBJ1-3, is KAGVTQTPRYLIKTRGQQVTLSCSPISGHRSVSWYQQTPGQGLQFLFEYFSETQRNKGNFPGRFSGRQFSNSRSEMNVSTLELGDSALYLCASSSKTGNTIYFGEGSWLTVV.

This clonotype came up a few times. This chain connects TRBV12-3 or TRBV12-4 to TRBJ1-6; no clear D gene. Trimming cost V 3 bases and J 7 bases, with 13 bases left between them. There are 15 residues in the CDR3. The CDR3: CASSFQGPANSPLHF. The DNA for the CDR3 is TGTGCCAGCAGTTTTCAAGGGCCGGCAAATTCACCCCTCCACTTT.

This clonotype has only a few counts. This chain's CDR3 is CASSLPGDEQFF. The CDR3 region has the DNA TGTGCCAGCAGCTTACCAGGGGATGAGCAGTTCTTC. V and J are TRBV7-7 and TRBJ2-1, with a possible D match to TRBD1 (6 bases). The CDR3 has 12 amino acids. V gave up 2 bases and J gave up 8 bases, with 7 bases separating them. Per the germline V gene, CDR1 is SSHAT and CDR2 is FNYEAQ (reference sequence).

This chain uses TRBV11-3 with TRBJ2-1, with unresolved D. This CDR3 has 13 residues. Trimming took 6 bases from V and 5 from J, leaving 11 bases between them. The germline CDR1 and CDR2 sequences are SGHNT and YENEEA. CDR3 DNA: TGTGCCAGCAGGTCCGGAGTCAACAATGAGCAGTTCTTC. It encodes CASRSGVNNEQFF.